The clone carrying this TCR beta chain is medium-sized (0.01 to 0.1%). The antigen remains unidentified. Indicated time point: sample taken at primary tumor resection. Patients with untreated early-stage non-small cell lung cancer, numbering around 71, were the donors. The data are from a study of spatial heterogeneity in lung cancer. Points from the study as a whole: Tracking of tumor mutation counts was seen in expanded intratumoral alpha and beta TCR counts.

Germline CDR1 and CDR2: LGHDT and YNNKEL (reference sequence). V was pared by 4 bases and J by 5 bases, with 17 bases between. The CDR3 is 15 amino acids. Single TCR cDNA molecules each had their own unique molecular identifier. TCRdb recomputed calls from the 5' RACE reads with MiXCR, one row per CDR3 protein. Among about 3,400 distinct CDR3 sequences listed, approximately 6% were seen once. The sample in question was lung tumor tissue, obtained at surgery. The chain has TRBV3-1 and TRBJ2-5; D is possibly TRBD1 or TRBD2 (5 bases each). The sequence was obtained from a female donor with early-stage non-small cell lung cancer. The CDR3 DNA sequence: TGTGCCAGCAGCCCTGGGACGGGTCGTCGGGAGACCCAGTACTTC. It encodes CASSPGTGRRETQYF.